This TCR beta chain comes out of a study of regulatory T cells in long-lasting Graves disease. Across the whole study: Less than 3 months of antithyroid drugs had been taken by newly diagnosed Graves' patients.

This clonotype appeared many times. What it binds is not known. The study's findings and limits: Persistent disease preferred TRBV28, TRBJ1-2 and TRBJ2-5. Persistent Graves' patients showed less TCR diversity than newly diagnosed ones.

Time point noted: newly diagnosed GD, antithyroid drugs for less than 3 months. The TCR library used RNA extracted from PBMCs. Graves' disease diagnoses followed American Thyroid Association guidelines. Deletions cut 3 bases from V and 2 bases from J, with 12 bases between. Germline V CDR1 and CDR2: SGDLS, YYNGEE. This CDR3 spans 14 amino acids. Sequencing libraries for TCR beta were prepared with iRepertoire HTBI primers and Arm-PCR of CDR3 regions. MiXCR, applied by TCRdb to the multiplex PCR reads, yields one record per CDR3 protein. The repertoire holds approximately 230,000 distinct CDR3 sequences, approximately 20% seen once, with approximately 20% in the top ten.

The TCR comes from a female donor with Graves disease. This chain links TRBV9 with TRBJ2-7; D is ambiguous. The specimen was peripheral blood mononuclear cells (PBMCs), collected at new diagnosis, from a patient treated with antithyroid drugs. The CDR3 DNA is TGTGCCAGCAGCGCGGACCCTCGGACCTACGAGCAGTACTTC. Amino acid sequence: CASSADPRTYEQYF.